This TCR beta chain was sequenced for a study of blood T cell repertoires in COVID-19. Turning to the study itself: T cells, B-cell-depleted T cells, or PBMCs supplied cDNA or gDNA.

Only in-frame clones appear in the TCRdb table, and some are missing; sequencing was by immunoSEQ multiplex PCR. The repertoire holds just over 250,000 clones, with 75% to 95% as singletons. Enrollment of patients from Seattle took place during active infection, with longitudinal follow-up. V dropped 6 bases and J dropped 5; count of bases not matched to a gene: 9. Germline-derived CDR1 and CDR2 are SGHVS and FQNEAQ. There are 15 residues in the CDR3. This receptor was taken from a person under 35 with COVID-19, enrolled during active disease. Sequences were obtained from peripheral blood. The chain carries TRBV7-8 and TRBJ2-3, with 9 bases that match TRBD2. CDR3 DNA: TGTGCCAGCAGGTTGCTGCGGGAGGGCGTAGATACGCAGTATTTT. It translates to CASRLLREGVDTQYF.